This is a list of T cell receptor beta chains from one sample in a study of shared clonotypes between healthy human individuals. Produced via immunoSEQ multiplex PCR; TCRdb's table is partial and in-frame only. This table has about 2.1 million clones, 85% to 95% appearing once. Sequencing input: naive CD8+ T cells from PBMCs. The receptors stem from a man younger than 35 in good health. Some clones in this sample may be carry-over from other donors' samples. Each CDR3 is given with its conserved first and last residue. A D gene is named only where the DNA matches it firmly. The size of a clone is reported for some rows only, either as once, few or many, or as a class for expanded clones.

v_call: TRBV29-1
j_call: TRBJ2-7
clone_size: NA
d_call: TRBD2
cdr3_nt: TGCAGCGTTTCCGGGACTAGCGTCTACGAGCAGTACTTC
cdr3_aa: CSVSGTSVYEQYF

v_call: TRBV10-3
j_call: TRBJ1-2
clone_size: NA
d_call: NA
cdr3_nt: TGTGCCATCAGTGTTTCCGACAGACTTTCGGTAGACTATGGCTACACCTTC
cdr3_aa: CAISVSDRLSVDYGYTF

v_call: TRBV11-2
j_call: TRBJ2-7
clone_size: NA
d_call: NA
cdr3_nt: TGTGCCAGCAGCTCGGGGGACAGCTACGAGCAGTACTTC
cdr3_aa: CASSSGDSYEQYF

v_call: TRBV4-3
j_call: TRBJ2-1
clone_size: NA
d_call: NA
cdr3_nt: TGCGCCAGCAGCCAAGATCCCGGGCTAGTAAGTCTAGATGAGCAGTTCTTC
cdr3_aa: CASSQDPGLVSLDEQFF

v_call: TRBV27
j_call: TRBJ2-7
clone_size: once
d_call: TRBD1
cdr3_nt: TGTGCCAGCAGCCGATCCGGGACAGGGTTCTACGAGCAGTACTTC
cdr3_aa: CASSRSGTGFYEQYF

v_call: TRBV9
j_call: TRBJ2-5
clone_size: NA
d_call: NA
cdr3_nt: TGTGCCAGCAGCGTAGCGGGGGGCTGGGAGACCCAGTACTTC
cdr3_aa: CASSVAGGWETQYF

v_call: TRBV19
j_call: TRBJ2-7
clone_size: NA
d_call: NA
cdr3_nt: TGTGCCAGTAGTACGTGGTCCGGGTACGGCTACGAGCAGTACTTC
cdr3_aa: CASSTWSGYGYEQYF

v_call: TRBV4-1
j_call: TRBJ1-4
clone_size: NA
d_call: NA
cdr3_nt: TGCGCCAGCAGCCAAGAAGGTGGCACTAATGAAAAACTGTTTTTT
cdr3_aa: CASSQEGGTNEKLFF

v_call: TRBV7-9
j_call: TRBJ2-2
clone_size: few
d_call: NA
cdr3_nt: TGTGCCAGCAGCTTATTGAACACCGGGGAGCTGTTTTTT
cdr3_aa: CASSLLNTGELFF

v_call: TRBV5-1
j_call: TRBJ2-7
clone_size: NA
d_call: NA
cdr3_nt: TGCGCCAGCTTCTTAGGTTACGGAATATACGAGCAGTACTTC
cdr3_aa: CASFLGYGIYEQYF

v_call: TRBV7-6
j_call: TRBJ2-1
clone_size: NA
d_call: NA
cdr3_nt: TGTGCCAGCAGCTTAAGGGGCCCTGGGGACTTATACAATGAGCAGTTCTTC
cdr3_aa: CASSLRGPGDLYNEQFF

v_call: TRBV27
j_call: TRBJ2-1
clone_size: NA
d_call: TRBD2
cdr3_nt: TGTGCCAGCAGTTTACTAGCGGGAGGGCCCTCCTACAATGAGCAGTTCTTC
cdr3_aa: CASSLLAGGPSYNEQFF

v_call: TRBV7-8
j_call: TRBJ2-7
clone_size: NA
d_call: NA
cdr3_nt: TGTGCCAGCAGCTCCGCGGGACTTATCTACGAGCAGTACTTC
cdr3_aa: CASSSAGLIYEQYF

v_call: TRBV2
j_call: TRBJ2-2
clone_size: NA
d_call: NA
cdr3_nt: TGTGCCAGCAGTGCGTTCGGGGGGCTCACGAACACCGGGGAGCTGTTTTTT
cdr3_aa: CASSAFGGLTNTGELFF

v_call: TRBV5-1
j_call: TRBJ2-3
clone_size: NA
d_call: NA
cdr3_nt: TGCGCCAGCAGCTTGGCCCGTTCGCGGGCCCCCACCTCAGATACGCAGTATTTT
cdr3_aa: CASSLARSRAPTSDTQYF

v_call: TRBV5-6
j_call: TRBJ2-7
clone_size: NA
d_call: NA
cdr3_nt: TGTGCCAGCAGCGGGGGCGCAGGGAACCACTACGAGCAGTACTTC
cdr3_aa: CASSGGAGNHYEQYF

v_call: TRBV11-3
j_call: TRBJ2-2
clone_size: once
d_call: NA
cdr3_nt: TGTGCCAGCAGCTTTGGATTGAACACCGGGGAGCTGTTTTTT
cdr3_aa: CASSFGLNTGELFF

v_call: TRBV9
j_call: TRBJ2-3
clone_size: NA
d_call: NA
cdr3_nt: TGTGCCAGCAGCGTAGACCCCGCAATGTCCACAGATACGCAGTATTTT
cdr3_aa: CASSVDPAMSTDTQYF

v_call: TRBV20-1
j_call: TRBJ1-2
clone_size: NA
d_call: NA
cdr3_nt: TGCAGTGCCGAACTAGCCCAAGGCTACACCTTC
cdr3_aa: CSAELAQGYTF

v_call: TRBV19
j_call: TRBJ2-7
clone_size: NA
d_call: TRBD1
cdr3_nt: TGTGCCAGTAGTACCGACAGGGGATCTTGGAACGAGCAGTACTTC
cdr3_aa: CASSTDRGSWNEQYF